The source of this T cell receptor beta chain is a study of blood T cell repertoires in COVID-19. Study-wide context: The United States, Italy and Spain were the sources of the acute and convalescent COVID-19 samples.

This CDR3 is built from 16 residues. Study processing details: Reference gene primer amplification gave estimated nucleated cell counts. Repertoires were generated with immunoSEQ multiplex PCR, while TCRdb's copy carries only in-frame clones and drops some. D and trimming come from the DNA, and the V and J calls and clone size come from that table. The sample includes approximately 200,000 clones, roughly 82% of them seen just once. Enrolled through a virtual design, the participants were between roughly 18 and 95 years of age and came from under 25 US areas. Cohort allocation depended upon clinical history that participants reported.

This chain connects TRBV21-1 to TRBJ2-1; TRBD2, the D gene given by the table, was not confirmed from the DNA. TRBV21-1 is marked as a pseudogene. Sequencing input: PBMCs or T cells enriched from blood (not recorded which). This clonotype was sampled from a man aged 35 to 55 who had recovered from COVID-19. The CDR3 bases are TGTGCCAGCACTGGTGGGACTAGCGAGACTTACAATGAGCAGTTCTTC. Its protein is CASTGGTSETYNEQFF.